This passage covers 13 T cell receptor beta chains from one sample sequenced in a study of blood T cell repertoires in COVID-19. Repertoires were generated with immunoSEQ multiplex PCR, while TCRdb's copy carries only in-frame clones and drops some. The sample has 250,000 to 300,000 clones, 85% seen once. The sample taken for sequencing was PBMCs or T cells enriched from blood (not recorded which). These receptor sequences come from a woman aged 45 to 65 who had been exposed to COVID-19.

The table lists this clone with a count of one. The rearrangement joins TRBV9 to TRBJ2-5; possibly TRBD1 for D (6 bases). The CDR3 loop spans 15 amino acids. Germline loops: CDR1 SGDLS, CDR2 YYNGEE. The V end lost 4 bases, the J end lost 1 base, and 14 bases lay between the germline ends. The DNA for the CDR3 is TGTGCCAGCAGCCCCAGCACAGGGTTCCAAGAGACCCAGTACTTC. This codes for CASSPSTGFQETQYF.

The sample holds a few counts of this clone. This chain uses TRBV11-2 with TRBJ2-1; D gene uncertain. The CDR3 is 13 residues long. The germline gives CDR1 SGHAT, CDR2 FQNNGV. The germline V and J ends were trimmed by 1 base and 5 bases, with 6 bases remaining between them. The CDR3 DNA reads TGTGCCAGCAGCTTAGTAGGAGACAATGAGCAGTTCTTC. The encoded protein is CASSLVGDNEQFF.

The chain links TRBV5-4 to TRBJ1-1; D is unresolved. Germline assignment: CDR1 SGHNT and CDR2 YYREEE (reference sequence). The CDR3 consists of 14 residues. V lost 0 bases to trimming and J lost 8 bases, with 14 bases between them. The CDR3 sequence: CASSLDSVVGEAFF. In DNA, the CDR3 is TGTGCCAGCAGCTTGGATTCCGTAGTCGGGGAAGCTTTCTTT. Complete variable domain (other parts from reference TRBV5-4 and TRBJ1-1): ETGVTQSPTHLIKTRGQQVTLRCSSQSGHNTVSWYQQALGQGPQFIFQYYREEENGRGNFPPRFSGLQFPNYSSELNVNALELDDSALYLCASSLDSVVGEAFFGQGTRLTVV.

This chain uses TRBV7-8 with TRBJ1-1; 8 nucleotides match TRBD1. Germline CDR1 SGHVS, CDR2 FQNEAQ. V shed 1 base and J 1 base; nucleotides not matched to a gene: 5. CDR3 length equals 16 residues. The CDR3 DNA reads TGTGCCAGCAGCTTAGACCCGACAGGGGCGAACACTGAAGCTTTCTTT. Translation gives CASSLDPTGANTEAFF. Based on the CDR3 plus reference TRBV7-8 and TRBJ1-1, the full variable domain is GAGVSQSPRYKVAKRGQDVALRCDPISGHVSLFWYQQALGQGPEFLTYFQNEAQLDKSGLPSDRFFAERPEGSVSTLKIQRTQQEDSAVYLCASSLDPTGANTEAFFGQGTRLTVV.

The V call is TRBV6-4, the J call TRBJ2-3; 8 nucleotides agree with TRBD2. CDR1 and CDR2 (germline): MRHNA, SNTAGT. The V segment lost 6 bases and the J segment 2 bases; nucleotides outside the gene matches: 4. The CDR3 length is 14 residues. CDR3 sequence: CASRWTSPTDTQYF. The DNA of the CDR3 is TGTGCCAGCAGGTGGACTAGCCCCACAGATACGCAGTATTTT.

This clone appeared a single time. This sequence joins TRBV4-2 and TRBJ2-2; no clear D gene. With 0 bases removed from V and 1 base from J, the gap between germline ends came to 15 bases. The germline CDR1 and CDR2 sequences are LGHNA and YNFKEQ. This CDR3 region has 18 residues. Here the CDR3 reads CASSQDQSWRGNTGELFF. Here the CDR3 DNA reads TGTGCCAGCAGCCAAGATCAGAGTTGGAGAGGGAACACCGGGGAGCTGTTTTTT.

J is TRBJ2-7 and V is TRBV11-2; 10 bases are shared with TRBD1. Per the germline V gene, CDR1 is SGHAT and CDR2 is FQNNGV. The CDR3 totals 18 residues. Trimming took 2 bases from V and 8 from J; bases not matched to a gene: 18. The CDR3 protein is CASSLSVSGWGTGDKQYF. CDR3 nucleotides: TGTGCCAGCAGCTTAAGTGTATCGGGATGGGGGACAGGGGACAAGCAGTACTTC.

V and J are TRBV28 and TRBJ2-7; D may be TRBD2 (5 bases). Trimming cost V 3 bases and J 3 bases, with 15 bases left between them. The CDR3 runs to 15 residues. Germline V gives CDR1 MDHEN, CDR2 SYDVKM. DNA of the CDR3: TGTGCCAGCAGTTTGCGGCTAGCTGCTATCTACGAGCAGTACTTC. Its translation: CASSLRLAAIYEQYF.

This clone was counted a single time. The V call is TRBV5-4, the J call TRBJ2-1; D possibly corresponds to TRBD2 (7 bases). With 0 bases removed from V and 8 bases from J, the gap between germline ends came to 24 bases. The germline gives CDR1 SGHNT, CDR2 YYREEE (reference sequence). The CDR3 contains 18 residues. CDR3 sequence: CASSLALGGAEGGDEQFF. The CDR3 DNA follows: TGTGCCAGCAGCTTGGCACTGGGGGGGGCCGAGGGAGGAGATGAGCAGTTCTTC.

The chain carries TRBV11-3 and TRBJ2-6, with D tentatively TRBD1 (5 bases). CDR3 length: 14 residues. The germline CDR1 and CDR2 sequences are SGHNT and YENEEA. Trimming left V 5 bases short and J 4 bases short, with 9 bases between. CDR3 sequence: CASSPGYGANVLTF. CDR3 coding DNA: TGTGCCAGCAGCCCAGGGTACGGGGCCAACGTCCTGACTTTC.

The chain is built from TRBV5-1 and TRBJ1-4; 10 bases are shared with TRBD1. Losses at the gene ends were 3 bases for V and 6 bases for J; bases not matched to a gene: 5. This CDR3 contains 15 residues. Germline V lookup: CDR1 SGHRS, CDR2 YFSETQ. The CDR3 coding sequence is TGCGCCAGCAGCTCCGACAGGGGGCGATATGAAAAACTGTTTTTT. This gives the protein CASSSDRGRYEKLFF.

The chain employs TRBV2 and TRBJ2-3, with D tentatively TRBD2 (6 bases). Germline V CDR1 and CDR2: SNHLY, FYNNEI. The CDR3 is made up of 13 amino acids. V lost 3 bases and J 7 bases, leaving 11 bases between the germline ends. The DNA of the CDR3 is TGTGCCAGCAGTGAGAGGACTAAGAATACGCAGTATTTT. It codes for CASSERTKNTQYF. The full variable domain, in which reference TRBV2 and TRBJ2-3 provide the parts outside the CDR3, is EPEVTQTPSHQVTQMGQEVILRCVPISNHLYFYWYRQILGQKVEFLVSFYNNEISEKSEIFDDQFSVERPDGSNFTLKIRSTKLEDSAMYFCASSERTKNTQYFGPGTRLTVL.

The chain has TRBV11-2 and TRBJ1-3; no clear D gene. Trimming removed 5 bases at V and 8 bases at J, with 16 bases between. The CDR3 is 14 residues long. Germline CDR1 is SGHAT and CDR2 is FQNNGV. The CDR3 region is CASSLSGAGDTIYF. The DNA for the CDR3 is TGTGCCAGCAGCCTCAGCGGAGCGGGCGACACCATATATTTT.